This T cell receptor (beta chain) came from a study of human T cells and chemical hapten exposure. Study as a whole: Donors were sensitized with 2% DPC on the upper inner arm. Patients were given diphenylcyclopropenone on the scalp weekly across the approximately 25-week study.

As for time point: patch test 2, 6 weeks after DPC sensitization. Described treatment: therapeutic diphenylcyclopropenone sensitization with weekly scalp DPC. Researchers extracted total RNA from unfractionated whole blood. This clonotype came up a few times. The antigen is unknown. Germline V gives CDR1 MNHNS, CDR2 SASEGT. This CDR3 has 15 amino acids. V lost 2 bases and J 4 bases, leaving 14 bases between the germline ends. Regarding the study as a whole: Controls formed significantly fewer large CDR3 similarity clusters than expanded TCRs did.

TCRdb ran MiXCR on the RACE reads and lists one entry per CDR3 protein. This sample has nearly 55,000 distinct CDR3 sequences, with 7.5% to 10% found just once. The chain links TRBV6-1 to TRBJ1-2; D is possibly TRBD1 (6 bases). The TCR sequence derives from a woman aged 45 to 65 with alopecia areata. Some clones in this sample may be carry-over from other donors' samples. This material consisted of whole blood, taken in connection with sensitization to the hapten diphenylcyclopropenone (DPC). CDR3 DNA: TGTGCCAGCAGTGAATACGGCCGCAGGGGCTATGGCTACACCTTC. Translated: CASSEYGRRGYGYTF.